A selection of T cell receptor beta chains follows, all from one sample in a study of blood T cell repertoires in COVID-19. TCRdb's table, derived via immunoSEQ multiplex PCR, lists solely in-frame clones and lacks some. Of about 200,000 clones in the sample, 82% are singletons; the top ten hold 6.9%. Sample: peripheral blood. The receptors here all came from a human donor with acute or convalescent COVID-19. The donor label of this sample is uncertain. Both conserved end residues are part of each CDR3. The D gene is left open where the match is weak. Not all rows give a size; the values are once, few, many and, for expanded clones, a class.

TGTGCCTGGGGTAAAGCAGCGACCGGGACAGGGGGCAATCAGCCCCAGCATTTT	CAWGKAATGTGGNQPQHF	TRBD1	TRBJ1-5	TRBV30	few	18
TGTGCCAGCAGCTCGCCCACGGAGTTTGGCAATGAGCAGTTCTTC	CASSSPTEFGNEQFF	.	TRBJ2-1	TRBV5-4	.	15
TGTGCCAGCAGCTTAGTCGCGGGGGTATCTAATGAAAAACTGTTTTTT	CASSLVAGVSNEKLFF	.	TRBJ1-4	TRBV7-9	.	16
TGTGCCAGCAGAATTCCCCAGGTTTCTGGAAACACCATATATTTT	CASRIPQVSGNTIYF	.	TRBJ1-3	TRBV28	.	15
TGTGCCAGCAGCTTGGGGCTAGCGGGGGCTACCGGGGAGCTGTTTTTT	CASSLGLAGATGELFF	TRBD2	TRBJ2-2	TRBV5-4	.	16
TGTGCCAGCTCACCAGACACAGGGGAGCGGACTGAAGCTTTCTTT	CASSPDTGERTEAFF	TRBD1	TRBJ1-1	TRBV18	.	15
TGTGCCAGTAGGACAGGGGGCTGGACTGAAGCTTTCTTT	CASRTGGWTEAFF	TRBD1	TRBJ1-1	TRBV19	.	13
TGTGCCAGCAGTTTCTATAATACGCAGTATTTT	CASSFYNTQYF	.	TRBJ2-3	TRBV6-5	.	11
TGCGCCAGCAGTCGGACAGCCTCAACTAATGAAAAACTGTTTTTT	CASSRTASTNEKLFF	.	TRBJ1-4	TRBV10-2	few	15
TGCGCCAGCAGCCCCGGGACAGGGAACACTGAAGCTTTCTTT	CASSPGTGNTEAFF	TRBD1	TRBJ1-1	TRBV5-1	few	14
TGTGCCAGCAGCTTGGACAGGGGGTCCGTGAATGAGCAGTTCTTC	CASSLDRGSVNEQFF	TRBD1	TRBJ2-1	TRBV5-4	.	15
TGTGCCAGCAGCTTAGACAGGGCAGAGACCCAGTACTTC	CASSLDRAETQYF	.	TRBJ2-5	TRBV7-9	.	13
TGTGCCAGTAGGGGTAGCGGGTCGTACAATGAGCAGTTCTTC	CASRGSGSYNEQFF	TRBD2	TRBJ2-1	TRBV19	.	14
TGTGCCAGCAGCCCCCTCGGGGAAAAACTGTTTTTT	CASSPLGEKLFF	.	TRBJ1-4	TRBV3-1/TRBV3-2	.	12
TGTGCCAGCAGCTTGGGCCAGGGGTATCAGCCCCAGCATTTT	CASSLGQGYQPQHF	.	TRBJ1-5	TRBV5-4	.	14
TGTGCCAGCAGTTCCGTCCCCGATACGCAGTATTTT	CASSSVPDTQYF	.	TRBJ2-3	TRBV27	.	12
TGCGCCAGCAGCCAAGACGGACAAAAAGGCGCTGAAGCTTTCTTT	CASSQDGQKGAEAFF	.	TRBJ1-1	TRBV4-1	.	15
TGTGCCAGTAGTGGGCTAGCGGGAGGATCGGGAAATGAGCAGTTCTTC	CASSGLAGGSGNEQFF	TRBD2	TRBJ2-1	TRBV19	.	16
TGTGCCAGCAGTTTGTTAACCGGGACAGGGGGGTACGAGCAGTACTTC	CASSLLTGTGGYEQYF	TRBD1	TRBJ2-7	TRBV28	.	16
TGTGCCAGCACAGCTACTAACTACAATGAGCAGTTCTTC	CASTATNYNEQFF	.	TRBJ2-1	TRBV6-5	.	13
TGCGCCAGCAGCGCCAGCGGGAATATTGCCAAAAACATTCAGTACTTC	CASSASGNIAKNIQYF	TRBD2	TRBJ2-4	TRBV5-1	once	16
TGTGCCAGCAGCCAAGAAGGGGCTAGCGGGAGATTAGCAGATACGCAGTATTTT	CASSQEGASGRLADTQYF	TRBD2	TRBJ2-3	TRBV4-2	.	18
TGTGCCAGCAGCCCCGAGAGGAACACTGAAGCTTTCTTT	CASSPERNTEAFF	.	TRBJ1-1	TRBV11-2	.	13
TGTGCCAGCAGCTTAAGGGCAGAACAGGTGAACACTGAAGCTTTCTTT	CASSLRAEQVNTEAFF	.	TRBJ1-1	TRBV7-2	.	16
TGTGCCAGCAGCCATCCGACTAGCCCTACCTACGAGCAGTACTTC	CASSHPTSPTYEQYF	TRBD2	TRBJ2-7	TRBV7-8	once	15
TGCAGCGTTGACGGGGGTCGGGGCTCTGGGGCCAACGTCCTGACTTTC	CSVDGGRGSGANVLTF	.	TRBJ2-6	TRBV29-1	.	16
TGTGCCAGCAGTCTTCGACAGCCCCGAGATCAGCCCCAGCATTTT	CASSLRQPRDQPQHF	.	TRBJ1-5	TRBV27	.	15
TGCGCCAGCAGCTTGGGAGGCGGGAGGAAGGAAGAGCAGTACTTC	CASSLGGGRKEEQYF	TRBD2	TRBJ2-7	TRBV5-1	.	15
TGTGCCAGCAGTTTGGAGGATGGGGTCCGGGGCTACACCTTC	CASSLEDGVRGYTF	.	TRBJ1-2	TRBV28	.	14
TGTGCCAGCAGCTTAAGGGGGGACAGGGGCAACACTGAAGCTTTCTTT	CASSLRGDRGNTEAFF	TRBD1	TRBJ1-1	TRBV7-8	few	16
TGTGCCAGTACCCCTCGACTGCGGGACTATGGCTACACCTTC	CASTPRLRDYGYTF	.	TRBJ1-2	TRBV19	.	14
TGTGCCATCCACAGGGGGGACGGAAACACCATATATTTT	CAIHRGDGNTIYF	TRBD1	TRBJ1-3	TRBV10-3	.	13
TGTGCCAGCAGCCCGGGACAGGGGGTCGGCCCGAGGACTGAAGCTTTCTTT	CASSPGQGVGPRTEAFF	TRBD1	TRBJ1-1	TRBV7-8	.	17
TGTGCCAGCAGTTTTGCGACAGGGCAAGCTTTCTTT	CASSFATGQAFF	TRBD1	TRBJ1-1	TRBV12-3/TRBV12-4	.	12
TGTGCCAGCAGCCGGGACTCGCGGGAGACCCAGTACTTC	CASSRDSRETQYF	.	TRBJ2-5	TRBV12-3/TRBV12-4	.	13
TGTGCCAGCAGGGGCCGGATTGCAAATCAGCCCCAGCATTTT	CASRGRIANQPQHF	.	TRBJ1-5	TRBV6-5	.	14
TGTGCCAGCAGCGTAGTGGGACAGGGAACTGGAAACACCATATATTTT	CASSVVGQGTGNTIYF	TRBD1	TRBJ1-3	TRBV9	.	16
TGTGCCAGCAGCTTAGCCCCACTAGCGGGCTACGAGCAGTACTTC	CASSLAPLAGYEQYF	TRBD2	TRBJ2-7	TRBV7-2	once	15
TGCAGTGCTAGTAGCGCTAGCGGACAAACAGATACGCAGTATTTT	CSASSASGQTDTQYF	TRBD2	TRBJ2-3	TRBV20-1	.	15
TGTGCCAGCAGTTACGGCAGTTTAGCTGGCTACACCTTC	CASSYGSLAGYTF	.	TRBJ1-2	TRBV6-6	.	13
TGTGCCAGCAGTTACTCATTGCGGGGAGGGACAGATACGCAGTATTTT	CASSYSLRGGTDTQYF	TRBD2	TRBJ2-3	TRBV6-6	few	16
TGTGCCAGTAGCCCCAGGGGAAATACGCAGTATTTT	CASSPRGNTQYF	.	TRBJ2-3	TRBV19	.	12
TGTGCCAGCAGTCCTACCGGGACAGAATATGAAAAACTGTTTTTT	CASSPTGTEYEKLFF	TRBD1	TRBJ1-4	TRBV6-5	.	15
TGTGCCAGCAGCTTGGTGGGGGCGGATGGCTACACCTTC	CASSLVGADGYTF	.	TRBJ1-2	TRBV5-4	.	13
TGTGCCAGTAGTATAGATCGGGGTAGCAGCCATTTAAACAATGAGCAGTTCTTC	CASSIDRGSSHLNNEQFF	.	TRBJ2-1	TRBV19	once	18
TGCGCCAGCAGCGGGACAGGGTCAAACAATGAGCAGTTCTTC	CASSGTGSNNEQFF	TRBD1	TRBJ2-1	TRBV4-1	.	14
TGTGCCAGCAGCTTAATATGGGCAGGGCAAGAGACCCAGTACTTC	CASSLIWAGQETQYF	.	TRBJ2-5	TRBV7-2	.	15
TGTGCCAGCAGCTTCCCGTTTCGGGCAGATACGCAGTATTTT	CASSFPFRADTQYF	.	TRBJ2-3	TRBV5-8	.	14